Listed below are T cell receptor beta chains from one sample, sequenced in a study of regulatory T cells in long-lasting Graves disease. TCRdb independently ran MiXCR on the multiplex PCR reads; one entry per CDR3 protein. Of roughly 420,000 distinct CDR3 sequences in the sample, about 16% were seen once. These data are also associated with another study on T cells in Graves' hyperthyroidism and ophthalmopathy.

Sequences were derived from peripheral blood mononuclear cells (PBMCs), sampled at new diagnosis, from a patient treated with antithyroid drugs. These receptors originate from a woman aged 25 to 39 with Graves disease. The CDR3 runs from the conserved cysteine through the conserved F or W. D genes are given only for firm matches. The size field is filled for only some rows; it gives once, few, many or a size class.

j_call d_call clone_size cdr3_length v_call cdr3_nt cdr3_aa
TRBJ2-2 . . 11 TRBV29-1 TGCAGCGTCTGGGGGTCCGGGGAGCTGTTTTTT CSVWGSGELFF
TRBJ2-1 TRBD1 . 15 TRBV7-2 TGTGCCAGCAGCTTAGTAGGGACAGGGCCCTATGAGCAGTTCTTC CASSLVGTGPYEQFF
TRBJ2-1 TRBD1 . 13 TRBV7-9 TGTGCCAGCAGCTTTCCAGGGGGCAATGAGCAGTTCTTC CASSFPGGNEQFF
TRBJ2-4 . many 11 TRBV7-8 TGTGCCAGCAGCTTATCTAGCATTCAGTACTTC CASSLSSIQYF
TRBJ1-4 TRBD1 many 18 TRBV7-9 TGTGCCAGCAGCCCGTCCCGGGACAGGGACCAGGGGAGTGAAAAACTGTTTTTT CASSPSRDRDQGSEKLFF
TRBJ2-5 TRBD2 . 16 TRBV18 TGTGCCAGCTCACCCCTTAGCGGGAGTGGTGGCGGGACCCAGTACTTC CASSPLSGSGGGTQYF
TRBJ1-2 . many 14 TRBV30 TGTGCCTGGAGCGCCCCTGGGAGGAACTATGGCTACACCTTC CAWSAPGRNYGYTF
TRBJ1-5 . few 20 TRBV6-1 TGTGCCAGCAGTGAAGCGCGTAATGCATTCAGGGGTTCCCCAAATCAGCCCCAGCATTTT CASSEARNAFRGSPNQPQHF
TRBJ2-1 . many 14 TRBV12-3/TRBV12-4 . CASSTSDRSNEQFF
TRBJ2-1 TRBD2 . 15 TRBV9 TGTGCCAGCAGCGAAGGGACTAGCGCATACAATGAGCAGTTCTTC CASSEGTSAYNEQFF
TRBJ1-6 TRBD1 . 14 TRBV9 TGTGCCAGCAGCGTAGGGGACAGATCTTCGCCCCTCCACTTT CASSVGDRSSPLHF
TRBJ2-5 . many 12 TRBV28 TGTGCCAGCACCACACTCCCAGAGACCCAGTACTTC CASTTLPETQYF
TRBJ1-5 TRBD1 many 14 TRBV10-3 TGTGCCATCAGTGAAGGAACAGGGGAGCAGCCCCAGCATTTT CAISEGTGEQPQHF
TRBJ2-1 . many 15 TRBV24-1 TGTGCCACCAGTGCAAGGGCGCGGCCCCACAATGAGCAGTTCTTC CATSARARPHNEQFF
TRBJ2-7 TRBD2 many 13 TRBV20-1 TGCAGTGCTAGAGATGGGCTAGCGGACGAGCAGTACTTC CSARDGLADEQYF
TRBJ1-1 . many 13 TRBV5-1 TGTGCCAGCAGCTTAGCTTGGAACACTGAAGCTTTCTTT CASSLAWNTEAFF
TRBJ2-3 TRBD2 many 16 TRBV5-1 TGCGCCAGCAGCTCCCGAATAGCGGGGATAAGAGATACGCAGTATTTT CASSSRIAGIRDTQYF
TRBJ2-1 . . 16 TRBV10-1 TGCGCCAGCAGTCAGAATGCGGACAGCTCCTACAATGAGCAGTTCTTC CASSQNADSSYNEQFF
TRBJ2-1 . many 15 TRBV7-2 TGTGCCAGCAGCTTAGTTGGGGGTTCAGGGAATGAGCAGTTCTTC CASSLVGGSGNEQFF
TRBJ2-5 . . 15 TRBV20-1 TGCAGTGCTAGAGAGCCGACAGGTACCCTAGAGACCCAGTACTTC CSAREPTGTLETQYF
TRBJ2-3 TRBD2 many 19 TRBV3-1 TGTGCCAGCAGCCAACAGAGACTAGCGGGAGAGGCGAGCACAGATACGCAGTATTTT CASSQQRLAGEASTDTQYF
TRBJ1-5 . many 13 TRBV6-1 TGTGCCAGCAAGGGTACCAGGGATCAGCCCCAGCATTTT CASKGTRDQPQHF
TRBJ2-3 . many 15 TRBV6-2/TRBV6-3 TGTGCCAGCAGTCCGGACAGCTCTGGAGTGGATACGCAGTATTTT CASSPDSSGVDTQYF
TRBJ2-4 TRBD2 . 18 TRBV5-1 TGCGCCAGCAGCTTGACCCCTCGGGGGGGGGTCACCAAAAACATTCAGTACTTC CASSLTPRGGVTKNIQYF
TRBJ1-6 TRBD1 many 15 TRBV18 TGTGCCAGCTCACCTACGGACAGGATGAATTCACCCCTCCACTTT CASSPTDRMNSPLHF
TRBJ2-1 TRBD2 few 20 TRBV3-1 TGTGCCAGCAGCAAATATACGCCGACTAGCGGTATGAGCTCCTACAATGAGCAGTTCTTC CASSKYTPTSGMSSYNEQFF
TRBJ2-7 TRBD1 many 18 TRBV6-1 TGTGCCAGCACGGACCGGGACAGGGCCTCCAGGAGCTCCTACGAGCAGTACTTC CASTDRDRASRSSYEQYF
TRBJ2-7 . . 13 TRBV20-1 TGCAGTGCTAGCCGGAGCTCCTACAATGAGCAGTACTTC CSASRSSYNEQYF
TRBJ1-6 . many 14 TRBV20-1 TGCAGTGCTTCCTCGGAGGGGGTTAATTCACCCCTCCACTTT CSASSEGVNSPLHF
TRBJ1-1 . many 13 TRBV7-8 TGTGCCAGCAGCTCGGCGGGGGACTATGAAGCTTTCTTT CASSSAGDYEAFF
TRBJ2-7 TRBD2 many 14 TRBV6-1 TGTGCCAGCAGCCCCGTACTAGCGGGCTACGAGCAGTACTTC CASSPVLAGYEQYF
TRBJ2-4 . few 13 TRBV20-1 TGCAGTGCCCGCCGTGGAGGGGGAAACATTCAGTACTTC CSARRGGGNIQYF
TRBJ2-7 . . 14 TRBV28 TGTGCCAGCAGTTTAACGATGGACGGAGGCGAGCAGTACTTC CASSLTMDGGEQYF
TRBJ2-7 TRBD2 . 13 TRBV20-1 TGCAGTGCAGAAGGACTAGCGGACTACGAGCAGTACTTC CSAEGLADYEQYF
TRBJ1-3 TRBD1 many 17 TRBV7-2 TGTGCCAGCAGCCGGACTTATACAGGGGTCTCTGGAAACACCATATATTTT CASSRTYTGVSGNTIYF
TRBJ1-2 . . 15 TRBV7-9 TGTGCCAGCAGCTTAGGTGAAGCAGCCAACTATGGCTACACCTTC CASSLGEAANYGYTF
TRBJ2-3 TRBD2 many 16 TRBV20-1 TGCAGTGCTCGAGCGCTAGCGGGAGGAGGTACAGATACGCAGTATTTT CSARALAGGGTDTQYF
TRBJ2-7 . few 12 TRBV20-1 TGCAGTGCTAGAAGGGACGACTACGAGCAGTACTTC CSARRDDYEQYF
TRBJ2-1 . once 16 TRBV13 TGTGCCAGCAGCTCCTCCGACAGAGAGGGCCCCGTTCTGCGGTTCTTC CASSSSDREGPVLRFF
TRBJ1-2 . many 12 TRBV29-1 TGCAGCGTTGGCCCCAGATACTATGGCTACACCTTC CSVGPRYYGYTF
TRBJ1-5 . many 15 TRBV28 TGTGCCAGCCAAGGGAGTTGGGGGTTGAGTCAGCCCCAGCATTTT CASQGSWGLSQPQHF
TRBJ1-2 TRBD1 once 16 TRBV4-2 TGTGCCAGCAGCCAAGAGACAGGGCCCACTAACTATGGCTACACCTTC CASSQETGPTNYGYTF
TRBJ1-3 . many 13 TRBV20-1 TGCAGTGCCAGACCCGTCTCTGGAAACACCATATATTTT CSARPVSGNTIYF
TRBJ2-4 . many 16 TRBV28 TGTGCCAGCAGTGAAGGTGGGAAAGTCGTCAAAAACATTCAGTACTTC CASSEGGKVVKNIQYF
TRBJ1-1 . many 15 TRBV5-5 TGTGCCAGCAGTCGACATCCGGACATGAACACTGAAGCTTTCTTT CASSRHPDMNTEAFF
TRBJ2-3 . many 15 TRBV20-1 TGCAGTGCTAGAGAAGATGGGGGGAGAGGAGATACGCAGTATTTT CSAREDGGRGDTQYF